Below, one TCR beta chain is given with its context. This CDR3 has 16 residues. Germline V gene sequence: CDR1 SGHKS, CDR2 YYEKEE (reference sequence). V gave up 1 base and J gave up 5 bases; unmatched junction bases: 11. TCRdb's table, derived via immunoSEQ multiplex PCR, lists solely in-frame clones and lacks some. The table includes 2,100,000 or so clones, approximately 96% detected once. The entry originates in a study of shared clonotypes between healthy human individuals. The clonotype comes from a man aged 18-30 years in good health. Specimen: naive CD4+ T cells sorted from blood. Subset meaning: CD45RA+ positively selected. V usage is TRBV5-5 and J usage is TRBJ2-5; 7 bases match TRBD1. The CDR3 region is CASSLFIGGALETQYF. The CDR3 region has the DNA TGTGCCAGCAGCTTGTTTATAGGGGGCGCCTTGGAGACCCAGTACTTC.